This passage covers 3 T cell receptor beta chains from one sample sequenced in a study of blood T cell repertoires in COVID-19. Profiling relied on immunoSEQ multiplex PCR, and the TCRdb table lists in-frame clones only, not all of them. In the table there are about 200,000 clones, around 80% of which are singletons. The sequenced sample was peripheral blood. The receptors were gathered from a woman in her 70s with acute or convalescent COVID-19.

V gene TRBV28 combines with J gene TRBJ1-4, with a possible D match to TRBD1 (5 bases). In germline, CDR1 is MDHEN, CDR2 SYDVKM. The CDR3 totals 15 residues. Trimming pared 5 bases from V and 8 bases from J, leaving 18 bases between. CDR3 nucleotide sequence: TGTGCCAGCAGTCAATCGGGGGGACCGGGGGAAAAACTGTTTTTT. It encodes CASSQSGGPGEKLFF.

The chain employs TRBV7-6 and TRBJ1-1; D not resolved. Trimming left V 1 base short and J 5 bases short, with 11 bases between. Germline CDR1 SGHVS, CDR2 FNYEAQ. This CDR3 has 14 residues. This chain's CDR3 is CASSLGTRETEAFF. For the CDR3, the DNA is TGTGCCAGCAGCTTAGGGACCCGGGAGACTGAAGCTTTCTTT.

V is TRBV5-1 and J is TRBJ2-2; tentatively, D is TRBD2 (5 bases). Between the trimmed V and J ends, which lost 0 bases and 2 bases, there was a span of 8 bases. The CDR3 contains 15 residues. CDR1 and CDR2 from the germline V gene are SGHRS and YFSETQ. DNA for the CDR3: TGCGCCAGCAGCTTGGGGACTGATAACACCGGGGAGCTGTTTTTT. It encodes CASSLGTDNTGELFF.